The source of this T cell receptor (beta chain) is a study of graft-versus-host responses after intestinal transplantation. Study information: Every one of the recipients received anti-thymocyte globulin induction and afterwards took tacrolimus and steroids for roughly 3 years.

Details on this clone: Its specificity is not known.

The CDR3 covers 18 residues. Trimming shortened V by 4 bases and J by 0 bases, and 16 bases separated the two germline ends. Germline values: CDR1 SEHNR, CDR2 FQNEAQ (reference sequence). The data were produced by immunoSEQ multiplex PCR, yet TCRdb's version contains in-frame clones alone and is incomplete. Of approximately 80,000 clones in the sample, less than 90% were seen once. This clonotype was sampled from a human donor who received an intestinal transplant. Sequenced material: unstimulated CD4+ T cells sorted from spleen or lymph node cells, taken before intestinal transplant. The J gene is TRBJ1-6, the V gene TRBV7-9, with a tentative D call TRBD1 (6 bases). The CDR3 loop is CASSSFTGKSSYNSPLHF. In DNA, the CDR3 is TGTGCCAGCAGCTCATTCACAGGGAAAAGCTCCTATAATTCACCCCTCCACTTT.